Listed here are 23 T cell receptor beta chains from one sample, sequenced in a study of T-cell reconstitution after alpha-beta-depleted transplantation in children (dated by TCRdb to the mid-2010s). Libraries were constructed by PCR. The sample was run on an Illumina HiSeq 2500. TCR libraries were prepared with molecular barcoding, using unique molecular identifiers to normalize TCRbeta repertoire quantification. TCRdb trimmed public reads at Q25 via fastp, called clones via MiXCR and kept in-frame beta chains. Under each unique CDR3 protein, matching rows form one entry showing the most common genes and DNA. This sample holds about a million distinct CDR3 sequences; roughly 31% were observed only once. The top ten constitute under 30% of the sample. Per the publication, the treatment or condition label means: allogeneic hematopoietic cell transplantation with graft depleted of TCRalphabeta T cells and CD19 B cells.

The sequencing here drew on PBMCs, mostly from graft donor cells, taken 360 days after TCRalphabeta/CD19-depleted stem cell transplant. All receptors come from a boy in the first two years of life who had a stem cell transplant for SCID, so the T cells may come from the graft donor.

The chain employs TRBV12-3 or TRBV12-4 and TRBJ1-6, with no clear D. Trimming pared 3 bases from V and 9 bases from J, leaving 9 bases between. This CDR3 is 13 amino acids long. In nucleotides, the CDR3 is TGTGCCAGCAGTTTCCTCCGGGGTTCACCCCTCCACTTT. Protein: CASSFLRGSPLHF.

The chain uses TRBV4-3 and TRBJ2-1; D ambiguous. Germline CDR1 reads LGHNA; CDR2 reads YSLEER. The CDR3 contains 15 residues. V lost 0 bases to trimming and J lost 9 bases, with 15 bases between them. This CDR3 reads CASSQDERTGGEQFF. The CDR3, as DNA: TGCGCCAGCAGCCAAGATGAAAGGACCGGCGGTGAGCAGTTCTTC.

This clonotype has just a few counts. The genes are TRBV20-1 and TRBJ1-1; D is perhaps TRBD1 (5 bases). The ends were cut back, 5 bases at V and 3 bases at J, with 10 bases in the middle. Germline V gene sequence: CDR1 DFQATT, CDR2 SNEGSKA (reference sequence). The CDR3 covers 12 residues. CDR3 in amino acids: CSAARGDTEAFF. CDR3 sequence (DNA): TGCAGTGCTGCGAGAGGGGACACTGAAGCTTTCTTT.

This clonotype was seen only a few times. The genes are TRBV6-5 and TRBJ1-2; D ambiguous. Trimming removed 0 bases at V and 8 bases at J, with 10 bases between. CDR3 length: 13 residues. Germline V lookup: CDR1 MNHEY, CDR2 SVGAGI. The CDR3 sequence: CASSYSEGSGYTF. The CDR3 region has the DNA TGTGCCAGCAGTTACTCGGAGGGTAGCGGCTACACCTTC.

The V and J genes are TRBV29-1 and TRBJ2-2; TRBD2 is a possible D gene (6 bases). CDR3 length equals 15 residues. The V end lost 0 bases, the J end lost 1 base, and 9 bases lay between the germline ends. The V gene's germline CDR1 is SQVTM and CDR2 ANQGSEA. The CDR3 bases are TGCAGCGTTGAAGACCCGCGGGGGAACACCGGGGAGCTGTTTTTT. Translation: CSVEDPRGNTGELFF.

There are a few counts of this clonotype. This rearrangement joins TRBV20-1 to TRBJ2-7; tentatively, D is TRBD2 (6 bases). This CDR3 region has 13 residues. Per the germline V gene, CDR1 is DFQATT and CDR2 is SNEGSKA (reference sequence). V lost 3 bases to trimming and J lost 2 bases, with 11 bases between them. The CDR3 DNA reads as TGCAGTGCTAGCGCGGGGCCTGCCTACGAGCAGTACTTC. Its translation: CSASAGPAYEQYF.

The chain's CDR3 is CASSQDIRTRNHNEQFF. CDR3 sequence (DNA): TGTGCCAGCAGCCAAGACATTAGGACTAGGAACCACAATGAGCAGTTCTTC. The rearrangement links TRBV4-2 to TRBJ2-1, with 7 bases that match TRBD2. Germline CDR1 reads LGHNA; CDR2 reads YNFKEQ. V shed 0 bases and J 5 bases; nucleotides not matched to a gene: 10. The length of the CDR3 is 17 residues.

Only a few counts were recorded for this clonotype. CDR3 DNA: TGTGCTAGTGGTTTGGGGTATACGCAGTATTTT. Translated: CASGLGYTQYF. The chain links TRBV12-5 to TRBJ2-3; D uncertain. The germline V and J ends were trimmed by 1 base and 7 bases, with 3 bases remaining between them. The CDR3 length is 11 residues. CDR1 and CDR2 from the germline V gene are LGHNT and FRNRAP.

The chain joins TRBV4-2 to TRBJ1-1; tentative D call: TRBD1 (5 bases). Germline loops: CDR1 LGHNA, CDR2 YNFKEQ. This CDR3 is built from 18 residues. Trimming took off 4 bases at V and 0 bases at J, with 21 bases between the two ends. This CDR3 reads CASSPRRGTEEMNTEAFF. The CDR3 coding sequence is TGTGCCAGCAGCCCTAGACGGGGGACGGAAGAGATGAACACTGAAGCTTTCTTT.

The genes are TRBV6-5 and TRBJ1-5, with unresolved D. V was trimmed by 0 bases and J by 1 base, leaving 10 bases between them. The CDR3 spans 16 residues. The V gene's germline CDR1 is MNHEY and CDR2 SVGAGI. The CDR3 bases are TGTGCCAGCAGTTACTCGCCGGTCTCGAGCAATCAGCCCCAGCATTTT. Its protein product is CASSYSPVSSNQPQHF.

The chain carries TRBV19 and TRBJ1-5, with 11 positions matching TRBD1. The CDR3 sequence is 20 residues long. V lost 5 bases to trimming and J lost 0 bases; unmatched junction nucleotides: 15. Germline loops: CDR1 LNHDA, CDR2 SQIVND (reference sequence). CDR3 nucleotide sequence: TGTGCCAGTAGTCGAAGGTCGGGACAGGGGGTGCGACATAGCAATCAGCCCCAGCATTTT. This codes for CASSRRSGQGVRHSNQPQHF. Looking up the rest from reference TRBV19 and TRBJ1-5 gives the full variable domain: DGGITQSPKYLFRKEGQNVTLSCEQNLNHDAMYWYRQDPGQGLRLIYYSQIVNDFQKGDIAEGYSVSREKKESFPLTVTSAQKNPTAFYLCASSRRSGQGVRHSNQPQHFGDGTRLSIL.

The chain recombines TRBV12-3 or TRBV12-4 with TRBJ2-1; TRBD1 agrees at 7 bases. J lost 7 bases, V lost 6 bases, and 9 bases had no gene match. CDR3 size: 14 residues. The CDR3 reads CASSQGDGTNEQFF. Written as DNA, the CDR3 is TGTGCCAGCAGCCAGGGGGACGGAACAAATGAGCAGTTCTTC.

The chain is built from TRBV6-1 and TRBJ2-3; D is uncertain. Germline V gives CDR1 MNHNS, CDR2 SASEGT. The CDR3 sequence is 16 residues long. The germline V and J ends were trimmed by 7 bases and 1 base, with 18 bases remaining between them. CDR3: CASMGSFRGGTDTQYF. The CDR3 DNA sequence: TGTGCCAGCATGGGCAGCTTTCGAGGTGGCACAGATACGCAGTATTTT.

Only a few counts were recorded for this clonotype. The chain couples TRBV6-5 to TRBJ1-2; D is ambiguous. Germline V gives CDR1 MNHEY, CDR2 SVGAGI. Trimming removed 0 bases at V and 7 bases at J, with 9 bases between. The CDR3 contains 13 residues. Written as DNA, the CDR3 is TGTGCCAGCAGTTACTCGTTCAAAATTGGCTACACCTTC. This codes for CASSYSFKIGYTF.

The rearrangement uses TRBV29-1 and TRBJ2-3, with 13 nucleotides matching TRBD2. The germline V gene encodes CDR1 SQVTM and CDR2 ANQGSEA. The CDR3 totals 16 residues. With V trimmed by 2 bases and J by 3 bases, 5 bases remained unmatched. CDR3 bases: TGCAGCGTTGAACTACTAGCGGGGGGGCCGACAGATACGCAGTATTTT. It specifies CSVELLAGGPTDTQYF.

This sequence joins TRBV5-1 and TRBJ2-3; tentatively, D is TRBD2 (5 bases). Per the germline V gene, CDR1 is SGHRS and CDR2 is YFSETQ. V dropped 7 bases and J dropped 3 bases, with 9 bases sitting between them. The CDR3 extends over 12 amino acids. The CDR3 DNA follows: TGCGCCAGCCACGGCGGGACAGATACGCAGTATTTT. This gives the protein CASHGGTDTQYF.

The chain couples TRBV7-2 to TRBJ2-1; D possibly corresponds to TRBD2 (6 bases). The CDR3 has 16 amino acids. In germline, CDR1 is SGHTA, CDR2 FQGNSA. The V and J ends lost 5 bases and 0 bases respectively, with 14 bases between them. The CDR3 is CASSAPGTVSYNEQFF. DNA of the CDR3: TGTGCCAGCAGCGCTCCCGGGACTGTCTCCTACAATGAGCAGTTCTTC.

The genes are TRBV5-1 and TRBJ1-2; D is possibly TRBD1 (5 bases). The CDR3 loop spans 14 amino acids. V shed 4 bases and J shed 3 bases, with 13 bases lying between them. Per the germline V gene, CDR1 is SGHRS and CDR2 is YFSETQ. The CDR3 nucleotides are TGCGCCAGCAGCCAGACTGACAGACACTATGGCTACACCTTC. It codes for CASSQTDRHYGYTF.

This chain joins TRBV5-1 and TRBJ2-7, with TRBD1 matching 7 bases. The CDR3 runs to 14 residues. CDR1 SGHRS and CDR2 YFSETQ come from the germline V gene. V shed 4 bases and J 0 bases; nucleotides not matched to a gene: 4. The CDR3 is CASSGHRGSYEQYF. CDR3 DNA: TGCGCCAGCAGCGGCCACAGGGGCTCCTACGAGCAGTACTTC.

The chain couples TRBV28 to TRBJ2-5; weak D call: TRBD2 (5 bases). V shed 3 bases and J shed 5 bases, with 13 bases lying between them. This CDR3 spans 14 amino acids. The V gene's germline CDR1 is MDHEN and CDR2 SYDVKM. CDR3 DNA: TGTGCCAGCAGTTTTAGGTCCCGCGGGGAGACCCAGTACTTC. It yields the protein CASSFRSRGETQYF.

This clonotype showed up just a few times. The gene calls are TRBV7-2 and TRBJ2-3, with 14 bases that match TRBD2. Germline V gene sequence: CDR1 SGHTA, CDR2 FQGNSA. V lost 5 bases to trimming and J lost 4 bases; unmatched junction nucleotides: 5. The CDR3 loop spans 16 amino acids. The CDR3 DNA is TGTGCCAGCAGCCTGGGACTAGCGGGGGCCGCAGATACGCAGTATTTT. It codes for CASSLGLAGAADTQYF.

V is TRBV12-3 or TRBV12-4 and J is TRBJ2-7; TRBD2 agrees at 11 bases. The CDR3 is 16 residues long. Trimming at V came to 5 bases and at J to 1 base, leaving 7 bases not matched to a gene. The CDR3 DNA sequence: TGTGCCAGCAGTCCACCCTTAGCGGGGGGGTCCTACGAGCAGTACTTC. Translated: CASSPPLAGGSYEQYF.

The chain links TRBV12-5 to TRBJ2-5; 7 bases fit TRBD2. Germline values: CDR1 LGHNT, CDR2 FRNRAP. Trimming removed 5 bases from V and 6 bases from J; junction bases left unmatched: 15. This CDR3 has 16 residues. The CDR3 nucleotides are TGTGCTAGTGGTGGTGCTCTAGCGGATAACAAGAAGACCCAGTACTTC. It codes for CASGGALADNKKTQYF.